Each of the 22 T cell receptor beta chains below was sequenced from the same sample in a study of T cells after yellow fever vaccination. TCRdb passed the 5' RACE reads through MiXCR, listing each CDR3 protein once. This repertoire shows 170,000 or so distinct CDR3 sequences, approximately 9.9% found once; its top ten account for 35% to 40%. Sequences were derived from CD8+ T cells sorted from PBMCs, sampled 45 days after the yellow fever booster vaccination. These receptors all stem from a man younger than 30 who received the YFV17D yellow fever vaccine.

This clonotype was seen more than once but under ten times. V and J are TRBV29-1 and TRBJ2-3, with 7 bases lining up with TRBD1. Per the germline V gene, CDR1 is SQVTM and CDR2 is ANQGSEA. The CDR3 is made up of 14 amino acids. With 4 bases clipped from V and 3 bases from J, the junction kept 7 bases outside the gene matches. CDR3 sequence reads: CSVGGQTGTDTQYF. CDR3 sequence (DNA): TGCAGCGTTGGGGGACAGACAGGGACAGATACGCAGTATTTT.

The chain uses TRBV6-6 and TRBJ2-1; 12 nucleotides agree with TRBD2. The germline CDR1 and CDR2 sequences are MNHNY and SVGAGI (reference sequence). This CDR3 is built from 16 residues. The J segment lost 4 bases and the V segment lost 2 bases, leaving 3 bases of the junction unmatched. This CDR3 is CASSYPLAGGYNEQFF. The CDR3 DNA sequence: TGTGCCAGCAGTTACCCACTAGCGGGGGGTTACAATGAGCAGTTCTTC.

CDR3 DNA: TGTGCCAGCTCACCACCGAGCTCCTACAATGAGCAGTTCTTC. Its translation is CASSPPSSYNEQFF. The rearrangement links TRBV18 to TRBJ2-1; D unresolved. Looked up from germline, CDR1 is KGHSH and CDR2 is LQKENI. V lost 0 bases and J 0 bases, leaving 3 bases between the germline ends. CDR3 length: 14 amino acids.

The J gene is TRBJ2-7, the V gene TRBV11-3; TRBD1 matches at 9 bases. The CDR3 is 13 residues long. After removal of 3 bases from V and 6 bases from J, the junction contained 3 bases not matched to a gene. CDR1 is SGHNT and CDR2 is YENEEA in the germline V gene. CDR3 in amino acids: CASSFHRGREQYV. The CDR3 bases are TGTGCCAGCAGCTTTCACAGGGGGCGCGAGCAGTACGTC.

A few counts support this clonotype. This chain connects TRBV5-6 to TRBJ2-3; 7 bases line up with TRBD1. This CDR3 region has 15 residues. Germline V gives CDR1 SGHDT, CDR2 YYEEEE. V was pared by 3 bases and J by 3 bases, with 7 bases of the junction left unmatched. The CDR3 nucleotides are TGTGCCAGCAGCTCCGAGACAGGGCGAACAGATACGCAGTATTTT. This sequence encodes CASSSETGRTDTQYF.

The table lists this clonotype with a few counts. The chain has TRBV12-3 or TRBV12-4 and TRBJ2-2; the match to TRBD1 covers 8 bases. This CDR3 comprises 18 residues. V lost 4 bases, J lost 7 bases, and 17 bases stayed unmatched. In DNA form, the CDR3 reads TGTGCCAGCAGTTCAGAGGACAGGGTGTTCAGGATGAGCGGGGAGCTGTTTTTT. Translating it yields CASSSEDRVFRMSGELFF.

This clonotype was detected only a few times. J is TRBJ2-3 and V is TRBV28; D is uncertain. The CDR3 is made up of 12 amino acids. Germline V CDR1 and CDR2: MDHEN, SYDVKM. Trimming removed 5 bases at V and 5 bases at J, with 8 bases between. This CDR3 is CASSLRIDTQYF. CDR3 DNA sequence: TGTGCCAGCAGTCTCCGGATAGATACGCAGTATTTT.

This clonotype was detected only a few times. The chain is built from TRBV19 and TRBJ2-1, with D uncertain. The CDR3 is made up of 13 amino acids. Looked up from germline, CDR1 is LNHDA and CDR2 is SQIVND (reference sequence). Trimming cost V 9 bases and J 3 bases, with 12 bases left between them. CDR3 in amino acids: CASRVEYYNEQFF. CDR3 coding DNA: TGTGCCAGCCGGGTGGAATACTACAATGAGCAGTTCTTC.

CDR3 sequence: CASSSLDLGGTEAFF. The CDR3 DNA sequence: TGTGCCAGCAGCTCACTGGACCTGGGGGGCACTGAAGCTTTCTTT. This chain joins TRBV7-8 and TRBJ1-1; a weak D match, TRBD1 (5 bases). V was clipped by 4 bases and J by 4 bases, with 16 bases between them. This CDR3 contains 15 residues. Germline V lookup: CDR1 SGHVS, CDR2 FQNEAQ.

This clonotype was counted many times. J is TRBJ2-7 and V is TRBV20-1; D not resolved. The CDR3 is made up of 13 amino acids. Germline loops: CDR1 DFQATT, CDR2 SNEGSKA (reference sequence). The germline V and J ends were trimmed by 1 base and 6 bases, with 13 bases remaining between them. CDR3 DNA sequence: TGCAGTGCTAGAGCGTGGAGTCGGCTCGAGCAGTACTTC. As protein: CSARAWSRLEQYF.

Only a few counts were recorded for this clonotype. The chain uses TRBV4-2 and TRBJ2-2; no firm D call. Germline V gene data show CDR1 as LGHNA and CDR2 as YNFKEQ. Between the trimmed V and J ends, which lost 0 bases and 1 base, there was a span of 9 bases. This CDR3 spans 16 amino acids. The CDR3 region has the DNA TGTGCCAGCAGCCAAGAAGGTCAACAGAACACCGGGGAGCTGTTTTTT. Protein product: CASSQEGQQNTGELFF.

This clonotype has a count of ten or more. This chain links TRBV12-3 or TRBV12-4 with TRBJ2-3; 7 bases line up with TRBD1. This CDR3 spans 15 amino acids. V lost 1 base to trimming and J lost 2 bases; unmatched junction nucleotides: 3. The CDR3 loop reads CASSLVGQATDTQYF. In DNA form, the CDR3 reads TGTGCCAGCAGTTTAGTAGGACAGGCCACAGATACGCAGTATTTT.

This clonotype was picked up a small number of times. The V and J genes are TRBV6-6 and TRBJ1-5, with a possible D match to TRBD1 (6 bases). CDR3 length equals 14 residues. Per the germline V gene, CDR1 is MNHNY and CDR2 is SVGAGI (reference sequence). V was trimmed by 6 bases and J by 5 bases, leaving 14 bases between them. CDR3 protein: CASRRRGGDQPQHF. CDR3 DNA: TGTGCCAGCAGAAGGAGGGGGGGGGATCAGCCCCAGCATTTT.

This clonotype was seen many times. The V and J genes are TRBV7-9 and TRBJ2-7, with D possibly being TRBD1 (6 bases). The V end was cut by 4 bases, the J end by 6 bases, with 13 bases between. This CDR3 is 13 amino acids long. Per germline, CDR1 SEHNR and CDR2 FQNEAQ (reference sequence). CDR3 residues: CASSSGTRREQYF. In DNA, the CDR3 is TGTGCCAGCAGCTCCGGGACAAGACGCGAGCAGTACTTC. The complete variable domain, with remaining parts taken from reference TRBV7-9 and TRBJ2-7, reads DTGVSQNPRHKITKRGQNVTFRCDPISEHNRLYWYRQTLGQGPEFLTYFQNEAQLEKSRLLSDRFSAERPKGSFSTLEIQRTEQGDSAMYLCASSSGTRREQYFGPGTRLTVT.

Only a few counts were recorded for this clonotype. The chain joins TRBV4-1 to TRBJ2-7, with 7 bases lining up with TRBD2. There are 14 residues in the CDR3. CDR1 is MGHRA, CDR2 YSYEKL, per germline. Unmatched junction bases numbered 1, after V lost 0 bases and J lost 2 bases. CDR3 sequence reads: CASSQDSGAYEQYV. The CDR3 bases are TGCGCCAGCAGCCAAGACAGCGGGGCCTACGAGCAGTACGTC.

The V call is TRBV7-9, the J call TRBJ2-5; the D gene is possibly TRBD2 (5 bases). V gave up 3 bases and J gave up 5 bases, with 13 bases separating them. The germline CDR1 and CDR2 sequences are SEHNR and FQNEAQ (reference sequence). The CDR3 runs to 14 residues. The CDR3: CASSFGSVAETQYF. CDR3 DNA sequence: TGTGCCAGCAGCTTTGGTAGCGTCGCTGAGACCCAGTACTTC. Full variable domain (remainder filled in from reference TRBV7-9 and TRBJ2-5): DTGVSQNPRHKITKRGQNVTFRCDPISEHNRLYWYRQTLGQGPEFLTYFQNEAQLEKSRLLSDRFSAERPKGSFSTLEIQRTEQGDSAMYLCASSFGSVAETQYFGPGTRLLVL.

This clonotype was observed a few times. The V gene is TRBV4-2, the J gene TRBJ1-2; 12 nucleotides agree with TRBD1. Germline V gene sequence: CDR1 LGHNA, CDR2 YNFKEQ. V lost 0 bases to trimming and J lost 3 bases; unmatched junction nucleotides: 2. This CDR3 is built from 16 residues. CDR3 nucleotides: TGTGCCAGCAGCCAAGACGGGACAGGGGGCGACTATGGCTACACCTTC. It is translated as CASSQDGTGGDYGYTF.

This clonotype was detected only a few times. The genes are TRBV4-1 and TRBJ2-3, with a weak D call TRBD1 (6 bases). Looked up from germline, CDR1 is MGHRA and CDR2 is YSYEKL. V was trimmed by 1 base and J by 5 bases, leaving 13 bases between them. CDR3 length: 15 residues. Here the CDR3 reads CASSQVQSRGDTQYF. DNA of the CDR3: TGCGCCAGCAGCCAAGTACAATCCAGGGGAGATACGCAGTATTTT.

This clonotype has only a few counts. The V call is TRBV5-4, the J call TRBJ2-7; the D is unclear. The CDR3 runs 11 residues. Per the germline V gene, CDR1 is SGHNT and CDR2 is YYREEE (reference sequence). Trimming took off 1 base at V and 7 bases at J, with 6 bases between the two ends. CDR3 sequence (DNA): TGTGCCAGCAGCTTGTTGAGAGAGCAGTACTTC. Translation gives CASSLLREQYF.

This clonotype has just a few counts. The chain carries TRBV7-8 and TRBJ2-1; TRBD2 aligns across 16 bases. The CDR3 runs 18 residues. Trimming took 5 bases from V and 8 from J; bases not matched to a gene: 12. Germline loops: CDR1 SGHVS, CDR2 FQNEAQ. The CDR3 loop is CASSMGLAGGAKRYEQFF. Written as DNA, the CDR3 is TGTGCCAGCAGCATGGGACTAGCGGGGGGGGCCAAGAGGTATGAGCAGTTCTTC.

V is TRBV4-3 and J is TRBJ2-7; D tentatively reads TRBD1 or TRBD2 (5 bases each). Per the germline V gene, CDR1 is LGHNA and CDR2 is YSLEER. The V and J ends lost 0 bases and 6 bases respectively, with 18 bases between them. This CDR3 contains 16 residues. CDR3 protein: CASSQDSTRGFAEQYF. Here the CDR3 DNA reads TGCGCCAGCAGCCAAGACAGCACGAGGGGATTTGCCGAGCAGTACTTC.

The rearrangement uses TRBV7-9 and TRBJ2-5; 7 bases fit TRBD1. The V and J ends lost 4 bases and 3 bases, in that order; junction bases with no gene match: 8. Germline CDR1 is SEHNR and CDR2 is FQNEAQ (reference sequence). The CDR3 runs 15 residues. The CDR3, as DNA: TGTGCCAGCAGCTCGACAGGGTCCCTAGAAGAGACCCAGTACTTC. Its protein is CASSSTGSLEETQYF.